This TCR beta chain was found in a study of human T cells and chemical hapten exposure. Trimming pared 5 bases from V and 7 bases from J, leaving 13 bases between. CDR3 length: 13 residues. Germline CDR1 and CDR2: SGHTA and FQGNSA. Unique molecular identifiers were attached to individual cDNA molecules during library preparation. MiXCR was run by TCRdb on the RACE reads, yielding one entry per CDR3 protein. The data hold some 400,000 distinct CDR3 sequences, with 4.5% to 5.5% observed a single time. Whole-study results and caveats: As patch test score rose, PT1 expanded TCR counts tended to rise as well. Having alopecia, donors may respond immunologically unlike healthy people.

This clonotype was counted between two and nine times. No antigen is known for it. Time point: pre-sensitization, week 0. This sample's treatment: therapeutic diphenylcyclopropenone sensitization with weekly scalp DPC. V and J are TRBV7-2 and TRBJ2-3; the D is unclear. The sample was whole blood, taken in connection with sensitization to the hapten diphenylcyclopropenone (DPC). The clonotype originates from a woman aged 45-65 years with alopecia areata. Some clones in this sample may be carry-over from other donors' samples. CDR3 nucleotide sequence: TGTGCCAGCAGCATCTATACAACAAATACGCAGTATTTT. It translates to CASSIYTTNTQYF.